A selection of T cell receptor beta chains follows, all from one sample in a study of shared clonotypes between healthy human individuals. Measured with immunoSEQ multiplex PCR; TCRdb has only the in-frame clones, and not every one. The table records 550,000 to 850,000 clones, approximately 77% of them present only once. The sample consisted of memory CD4+ T cells sorted from blood. The receptors derive from a woman aged 25 to 45 in good health. Each CDR3 is given with its conserved first and last residue. The D gene is left open where the match is weak. The listing skips clone size in some rows; elsewhere it reads once, few, many or a size class.

v_gene,d_gene,abundance,j_gene,CDR3nt,CDR3aa
TRBV9,NA,NA,TRBJ2-6,TGTGCCAGCAGCGTCACCGCAGGGCCCGGGGCCAACGTCCTGACTTTC,CASSVTAGPGANVLTF
TRBV5-1,NA,NA,TRBJ2-1,TGCGCCAGCAACAGTTTGGGCTCCTACAATGAGCAGTTCTTC,CASNSLGSYNEQFF
TRBV4-1,NA,NA,TRBJ2-5,TGCGCCAGCAGCTACCACGGGGAGACCCAGTACTTC,CASSYHGETQYF
TRBV7-8,NA,NA,TRBJ2-7,TGTGCCAGCAGCTTACGAGGGGAAACCTACGAGCAGTACTTC,CASSLRGETYEQYF
TRBV7-9,NA,NA,TRBJ1-2,TGTGCCAGCAGCCCGGGCCCCCTTTATGGCTACACCTTC,CASSPGPLYGYTF
TRBV27,NA,NA,TRBJ2-1,TGTGCCAGCAGTTTGGGTCAGGCGGGTGAGCAGTTCTTC,CASSLGQAGEQFF
TRBV5-1,NA,NA,TRBJ1-3,TGCGCCAGCAGCTGGTGGGAAGGGGACGGCGACTCTGGAAACACCATATATTTT,CASSWWEGDGDSGNTIYF
TRBV27,NA,NA,TRBJ2-5,TGTGCCAGCAGTTTGGGCGGAGACCTCCTGGAGACCCAGTACTTC,CASSLGGDLLETQYF
TRBV30,TRBD2,NA,TRBJ2-3,TGTGCCTGGAGTGGGCGAGCGGGGTACACAGATACGCAGTATTTT,CAWSGRAGYTDTQYF
TRBV7-9,TRBD1,NA,TRBJ1-4,TGTGCCAGCAGCCTGACAGGGGGCGTTGAAAAACTGTTTTTT,CASSLTGGVEKLFF
TRBV21-1,NA,many,TRBJ1-2,TGTGCCATCCGGGCACATGGCCGTCGGGGCTACACCTTC,CAIRAHGRRGYTF
TRBV25-1,TRBD2,NA,TRBJ2-1,TGTGCCAGCAGTGCCCCGACTAGCGGGAGTAGTAATGAGCAGTTCTTC,CASSAPTSGSSNEQFF
TRBV5-1,NA,NA,TRBJ1-4,TGCGCCAGCAGCCCGGGGGCAGGGGATATAAAACTGTTTTTT,CASSPGAGDIKLFF
TRBV27,NA,NA,TRBJ1-5,TGTGCCAGCAGGCAAGGACCGAATCAGCCCCAGCATTTT,CASRQGPNQPQHF
TRBV10-3,NA,NA,TRBJ2-3,TGTGCCATCAGTAACCAGGACTCCTACAGAGATACGCAGTATTTT,CAISNQDSYRDTQYF
TRBV11-2,TRBD1,NA,TRBJ1-2,TGTGCCAGCAGTCCGCCGGGACAGGGGTTCACTAACTATGGCTACACCTTC,CASSPPGQGFTNYGYTF
TRBV5-1,NA,once,TRBJ2-5,TGCGCCAGCAGCTTAGCTTTCTTACAAGAGACCCAGTACTTC,CASSLAFLQETQYF
TRBV28,NA,NA,TRBJ2-3,TGTGCCAGCAGTTTCTATCTAGCCCCAGATACGCAGTATTTT,CASSFYLAPDTQYF
TRBV30,TRBD1,few,TRBJ1-4,TGTGCCTGGAGTACCCGACGACAGGGGCATAATGAAAAACTGTTTTTT,CAWSTRRQGHNEKLFF
TRBV5-1,NA,many,TRBJ1-3,TGCGCCAGCAGCTTGGATTCTCCCGGCTCTGGAAACACCATATATTTT,CASSLDSPGSGNTIYF
TRBV4-2,NA,NA,TRBJ1-2,TGTGCCAGCAGCCAAGGGAGCACAGGGAACTATGGCTACACCTTC,CASSQGSTGNYGYTF
TRBV29-1,NA,NA,TRBJ1-3,TGCAGCGTTGTCCCAGCTAGCTCTGGAAACACCATATATTTT,CSVVPASSGNTIYF
TRBV14,TRBD1,few,TRBJ2-1,TGTGCCAGCAGTAGGGGACAGGTCTACAATGAGCAGTTCTTC,CASSRGQVYNEQFF
TRBV5-4,TRBD1,NA,TRBJ1-3,TGTGCCAGCAGCCCGGGACAGACCTCTGGAAACACCATATATTTT,CASSPGQTSGNTIYF
TRBV18,TRBD2,NA,TRBJ2-1,TGTGCCAGCTCACGAGCGGGAGACAATGAGCAGTTCTTC,CASSRAGDNEQFF
TRBV21-1,NA,NA,TRBJ2-2,TGTGCCAGCGAGGGGGAGACAGCGAACACCGGGGAGCTGTTTTTT,CASEGETANTGELFF
TRBV5-4,NA,few,TRBJ1-3,TGTGCCAGCAGCTTGGGTCAGTTCGAGTCTGGAAACACCATATATTTT,CASSLGQFESGNTIYF
TRBV15,TRBD1,NA,TRBJ1-1,TGTGCCACCAGCCGCGGGGGGACAGCGAACACTGAAGCTTTCTTT,CATSRGGTANTEAFF
TRBV15,TRBD1,many,TRBJ2-2,TGTGCCACCAGCGGAAACAGGGGCGGTACCGGGGAGCTGTTTTTT,CATSGNRGGTGELFF
TRBV2,TRBD1,NA,TRBJ1-5,TGTGCCAGCAGTGGGGGACAGGGAAGGATTCAGCCCCAGCATTTT,CASSGGQGRIQPQHF
TRBV4-2,NA,NA,TRBJ2-1,TGTGCCAGCAGCCAAGACGACCGAGGAGCGGAGTACAATGAGCAGTTCTTC,CASSQDDRGAEYNEQFF
TRBV15,NA,NA,TRBJ1-2,TGTGCCACCAGCAGAGGAGGGGGACTCTATGGCTACACCTTC,CATSRGGGLYGYTF
TRBV4-1,NA,NA,TRBJ1-2,TGCGCCAGCAGCCAGTCTGACTATGGCTACACCTTC,CASSQSDYGYTF
TRBV6-5,TRBD1,NA,TRBJ1-2,TGTGCCAGCAGGGGAACAGGGGGCAACTATGGCTACACCTTC,CASRGTGGNYGYTF
TRBV5-8,NA,few,TRBJ1-1,TGTGCCAGCAGCACAAGACCGAACACTGAAGCTTTCTTT,CASSTRPNTEAFF
TRBV27,NA,NA,TRBJ2-1,TGTGCCAGCAGTCTGATAGCAAAACGCTCCTACAATGAGCAGTTCTTC,CASSLIAKRSYNEQFF
TRBV28,NA,few,TRBJ2-2,TGTGCCAGCAGAAGCTCCCTAGCGAACACCGGGGAGCTGTTTTTT,CASRSSLANTGELFF
TRBV5-1,NA,once,TRBJ2-7,TGCGCCAGCAGCTTATCCGGACAGACCTACGAGCAGTACTTC,CASSLSGQTYEQYF
TRBV28,NA,NA,TRBJ2-6,TGTGCCAGCAGCCGTCCTGGGCACTCTGGGACCAACGTCCTGACTTTC,CASSRPGHSGTNVLTF
TRBV7-2,NA,NA,TRBJ1-1,TGTGCCACCAGACAGACCTTGAACACTGAAGCTTTCTTT,CATRQTLNTEAFF
TRBV7-9,NA,few,TRBJ2-4,TGTGCCAGCAGCTTACAGGGTATGGATCGGAACATTCAGTACTTC,CASSLQGMDRNIQYF
TRBV19,TRBD2,NA,TRBJ2-5,TGTGCCAGTAGTAGGACTAGCGGGAGTTCGGCGGAGACCCAGTACTTC,CASSRTSGSSAETQYF
TRBV9,TRBD2,NA,TRBJ2-3,TGTGCCAGCAGCGAGTTAGGGAGGCGGGAGAGCACAGATACGCAGTATTTT,CASSELGRRESTDTQYF
TRBV25-1,TRBD2,NA,TRBJ2-7,TGTGCCAGCAGAGACAGCGGGAGGCTTTATAGCGAGCAGTACTTC,CASRDSGRLYSEQYF
TRBV7-9,NA,NA,TRBJ2-3,TGTGCCAGCAGCCCCCTACTTAGCACAGATACGCAGTATTTT,CASSPLLSTDTQYF
TRBV6-5,NA,NA,TRBJ1-2,TGTGCCAGCACTCCCACAGGGCATCAATATGGCTACACCTTC,CASTPTGHQYGYTF
TRBV11-2,NA,NA,TRBJ1-1,TGTGCCAGCAGCCCCCAGATGAACACTGAAGCTTTCTTT,CASSPQMNTEAFF
TRBV4-1,NA,NA,TRBJ1-3,TGCGCCAGCAGCCAGCCGTCTGAATCCTCTGGAAACACCATATATTTT,CASSQPSESSGNTIYF
TRBV11-2,NA,once,TRBJ2-7,TGTGCCAGCAGCTTAGCGGGGGTTGCCTACGAGCAGTACTTC,CASSLAGVAYEQYF
TRBV10-3,TRBD1,few,TRBJ1-1,TGTGCCATCAGCCAACAGGGGAGAGACACTGAAGCTTTCTTT,CAISQQGRDTEAFF
TRBV10-3,TRBD2,NA,TRBJ2-1,TGTGCCATCAGTGAGGGTGGAGGGAGGGCCGATACTGAGCAGTTCTTC,CAISEGGGRADTEQFF
TRBV11-2,NA,NA,TRBJ2-7,TGTGCCAGCAGCTTAGATCCCTCTTGGTGGGACCGAAGGTCTTACGAGCAGTACTTC,CASSLDPSWWDRRSYEQYF
TRBV6-4,NA,NA,TRBJ2-2,TGTGCCAGCAGTGACGGGGGCGCGAACACCGGGGAGCTGTTTTTT,CASSDGGANTGELFF
TRBV18,NA,NA,TRBJ2-2,TGTGCCAGCTCACCACCCTCAAGGGTGAACACCGGGGAGCTGTTTTTT,CASSPPSRVNTGELFF
TRBV7-8,NA,NA,TRBJ1-1,TGTGCCAGCAGCCAACAGGGAGGGACTGAAGCTTTCTTT,CASSQQGGTEAFF
TRBV5-1,NA,NA,TRBJ2-7,TGCGCCAGCAGCCCCCTGGAACCGGGACGGCATATTTACTTC,CASSPLEPGRHIYF
TRBV12-1,NA,few,TRBJ2-4,NA,CASRRVAGGSNIQYF
TRBV6-1,TRBD1,few,TRBJ1-4,TGTGCCAGCAGTGGCGGCGGACAGGGTGGTGAAAAACTGTTTTTT,CASSGGGQGGEKLFF
TRBV7-2,NA,NA,TRBJ1-1,TGTGCCAGCAGCGGGATGAACACTGAAGCTTTCTTT,CASSGMNTEAFF
TRBV19,TRBD2,NA,TRBJ2-1,TGTGCCAGTAGTAGTACTAGCGGGGCCTACAATGAGCAGTTCTTC,CASSSTSGAYNEQFF